The clone carrying this T cell receptor (beta chain) was seen ten or more times. The antigen is undetermined. Construction of TCR beta libraries was performed using quantitative 5'-RACE with molecular barcodes. TCRdb ran MiXCR on the 5' RACE reads and lists one entry per CDR3 protein. The sample includes under 150,000 distinct CDR3 sequences, approximately 10% of them seen just once. The sample comes from a study of CD8 T cells in ankylosing spondylitis. Study conclusions and caveats: Disease-linked clones displayed a CD8+ phenotype and appeared relatively rarely in peripheral blood. Matched ankylosing spondylitis synovial fluid reportedly showed significant enrichment of disease-linked clones.

The CDR3 has 17 amino acids. Germline V lookup: CDR1 DFQATT, CDR2 SNEGSKA (reference sequence). Losses at the gene ends were 5 bases for V and 2 bases for J; bases not matched to a gene: 17. Sequencing was performed on blood, either unsorted or a sorted T cell fraction (not recorded which). The chain couples TRBV20-1 to TRBJ2-5, with 7 bases identical to TRBD2. This TCR derives from a male donor with ankylosing spondylitis or in good health (not recorded which). For the CDR3, the DNA is TGCAGTGCTGCGGGAGTTCCTCCGGTCGGCCTACAAGAGACCCAGTACTTC. Encoded protein: CSAAGVPPVGLQETQYF.